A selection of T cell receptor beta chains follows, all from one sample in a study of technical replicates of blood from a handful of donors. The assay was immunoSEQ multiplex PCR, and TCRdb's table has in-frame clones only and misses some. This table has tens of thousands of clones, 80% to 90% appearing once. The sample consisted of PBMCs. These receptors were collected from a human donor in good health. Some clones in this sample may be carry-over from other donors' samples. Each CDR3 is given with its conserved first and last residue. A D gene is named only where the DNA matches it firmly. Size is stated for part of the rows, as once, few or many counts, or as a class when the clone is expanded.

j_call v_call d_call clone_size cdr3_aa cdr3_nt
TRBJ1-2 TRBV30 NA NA CAWSTGIHAGGYTF TGTGCCTGGAGCACGGGGATTCACGCCGGAGGCTACACCTTC
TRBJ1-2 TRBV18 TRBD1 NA CASSATGGLDGYTF TGTGCCAGCTCAGCAACAGGGGGGCTGGATGGCTACACCTTC
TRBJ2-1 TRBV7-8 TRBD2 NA CASSRHSGSGDSYNEQFF TGTGCCAGCAGCCGGCATAGCGGGAGCGGAGACTCCTACAATGAGCAGTTCTTC
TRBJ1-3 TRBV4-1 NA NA CASSQDRTASGNTIYF TGCGCCAGCAGCCAAGATCGGACAGCCTCTGGAAACACCATATATTTT
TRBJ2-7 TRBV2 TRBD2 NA CASKGLAGESSYEQYF TGTGCCAGCAAGGGACTAGCGGGAGAGAGCTCCTACGAGCAGTACTTC
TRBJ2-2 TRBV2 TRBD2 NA CASRGLADTGELFF TGTGCCAGCAGGGGACTAGCGGACACCGGGGAGCTGTTTTTT
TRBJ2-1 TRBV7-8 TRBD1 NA CASSLVGTANNEQFF TGTGCCAGCAGCTTAGTCGGGACAGCGAACAATGAGCAGTTCTTC
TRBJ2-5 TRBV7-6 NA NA CASSLNRETQYF TGTGCCAGCAGCCTTAATCGGGAGACCCAGTACTTC
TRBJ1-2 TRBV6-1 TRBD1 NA CASMTEGARYGYTF TGTGCCAGCATGACGGAGGGGGCCCGCTATGGCTACACCTTC
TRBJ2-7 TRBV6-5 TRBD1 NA CASSYWDRVHEQYF TGTGCCAGCAGTTACTGGGACAGGGTGCACGAGCAGTACTTC
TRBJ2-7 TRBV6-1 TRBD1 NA CASSRRTGEDEQYF TGTGCCAGCAGTCGAAGGACAGGGGAGGACGAGCAGTACTTC
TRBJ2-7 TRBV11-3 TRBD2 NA CASSAGLAEGEQYF TGTGCCAGCAGCGCGGGACTAGCGGAGGGGGAGCAGTACTTC
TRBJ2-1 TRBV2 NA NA CASSGLGLYNEQFF TGTGCCAGCAGTGGCCTTGGACTTTACAATGAGCAGTTCTTC
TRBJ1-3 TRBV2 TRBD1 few CASSPDRDRGNTIYF TGTGCCAGCAGTCCAGACCGGGACAGAGGAAACACCATATATTTT
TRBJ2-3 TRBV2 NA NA CASSATRLADTQYF TGTGCCAGCAGTGCCACTCGACTAGCAGATACGCAGTATTTT
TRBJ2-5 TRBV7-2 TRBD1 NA CASSWQGQGSETQYF TGTGCCAGCAGCTGGCAAGGACAGGGGTCGGAGACCCAGTACTTC
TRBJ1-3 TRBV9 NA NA CASSVGSGVGGDTIYF TGTGCCAGCAGCGTAGGGTCAGGGGTTGGGGGCGACACCATATATTTT
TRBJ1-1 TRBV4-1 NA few CASSATGVRMNTEAFF TGCGCCAGCAGCGCTACCGGTGTCAGGATGAACACTGAAGCTTTCTTT
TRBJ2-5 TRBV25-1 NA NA CASSERRGAGGETQYF TGTGCCAGCAGTGAACGGAGGGGTGCAGGCGGCGAGACCCAGTACTTC
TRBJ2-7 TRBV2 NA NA CASSEAAAGLGLEQYF TGTGCCAGCAGTGAAGCTGCAGCAGGGCTGGGTCTCGAGCAGTACTTC
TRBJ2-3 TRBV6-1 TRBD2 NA CAIRNTGGPTDTQYF TGTGCCATCAGAAATACGGGGGGGCCAACAGATACGCAGTATTTT
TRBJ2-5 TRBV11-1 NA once CASSQDERSRQETQYF TGTGCCAGCAGTCAAGACGAAAGAAGCAGGCAAGAGACCCAGTACTTC
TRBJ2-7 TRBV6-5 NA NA CASSYMRGPSYEQYF TGTGCCAGCAGTTACATGCGGGGGCCTTCCTACGAGCAGTACTTC
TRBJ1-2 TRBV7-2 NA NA CASSQNYYGYTF TGTGCCAGCAGCCAAAACTACTATGGCTACACCTTC
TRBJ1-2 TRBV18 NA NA CASSPSENYGYTF TGTGCCAGCTCACCAAGCGAAAACTATGGCTACACCTTC
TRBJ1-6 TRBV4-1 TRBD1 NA CASSLQSTGAGSPLHF TGCGCCAGCAGTCTACAATCGACAGGGGCGGGTTCACCCCTCCACTTT
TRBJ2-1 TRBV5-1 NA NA CASSGSGAYNEQFF TGCGCCAGCAGCGGTAGCGGCGCCTACAATGAGCAGTTCTTC
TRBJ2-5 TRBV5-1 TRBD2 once CASSLTSGNQETQYF TGCGCCAGCAGCTTGACTAGCGGGAACCAAGAGACCCAGTACTTC
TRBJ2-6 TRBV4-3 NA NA CASSPRGLGQRANVLTF TGCGCCAGCAGCCCTCGCGGACTCGGCCAGAGGGCCAACGTCCTGACTTTC
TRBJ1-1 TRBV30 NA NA CAWRETTEAFF TGTGCCTGGAGAGAGACTACTGAAGCTTTCTTT
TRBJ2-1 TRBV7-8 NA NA CASSLEMTALSFF TGTGCCAGCAGCTTAGAGATGACTGCACTCTCCTTCTTC
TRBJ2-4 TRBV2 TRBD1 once CASRAGGVGPMAIQYF TGTGCCAGCAGAGCAGGGGGCGTCGGTCCAATGGCCATTCAGTACTTC
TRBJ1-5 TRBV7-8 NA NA CASSSTGTQNQPQHF TGTGCCAGCAGCTCAACCGGGACACAAAATCAGCCCCAGCATTTT
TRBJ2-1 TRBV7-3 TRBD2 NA CASSAQGLEMDEQFF TGTGCCAGCAGCGCCCAGGGACTAGAAATGGATGAGCAGTTCTTC
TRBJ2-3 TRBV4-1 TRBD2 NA CASSRTSLSTDTQYF TGCGCCAGCAGCCGGACTAGCTTAAGCACAGATACGCAGTATTTT
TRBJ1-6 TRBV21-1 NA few CASSTQGGPAGSPLHF TGTGCCAGCAGCACTCAGGGTGGCCCGGCGGGATCACCCCTCCACTTT
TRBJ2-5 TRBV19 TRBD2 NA CASSIGGAGEQETQYF TGTGCCAGTAGTATCGGTGGCGCGGGGGAACAAGAGACCCAGTACTTC
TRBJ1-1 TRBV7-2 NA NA CASSLVTGGTEAFF TGTGCCAGCAGCTTGGTGACAGGCGGAACTGAAGCTTTCTTT
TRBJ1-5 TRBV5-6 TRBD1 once CASSVGQYSNQPQHF TGTGCCAGCAGCGTGGGACAGTATAGCAATCAGCCCCAGCATTTT
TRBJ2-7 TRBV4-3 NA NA CASSQDLDGYYEQYF TGCGCCAGCAGCCAAGATCTAGACGGCTACTACGAGCAGTACTTC
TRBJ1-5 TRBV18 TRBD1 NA CASSPSWRTGVNQPQHF TGTGCCAGCTCACCATCTTGGAGGACAGGGGTTAATCAGCCCCAGCATTTT
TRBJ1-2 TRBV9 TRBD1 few CASSPRTGIGYGYTF TGTGCCAGCAGCCCCCGGACAGGGATTGGGTATGGCTACACCTTC